This TCR beta chain was sequenced in a study of blood T cell repertoires in COVID-19. At the level of the study: COVID-19 samples, acute and convalescent, were from the United States, Italy and Spain. Sample material is recorded as cDNA or gDNA derived from T cells, B-cell-depleted T cells, or PBMCs.

There are 8 residues in the CDR3. Per the germline V gene, CDR1 is KGHDR and CDR2 is SFDVKD. Using immunoSEQ multiplex PCR, the repertoire was profiled, and TCRdb retains in-frame clones only, with some absent. The table records around 110,000 clones, 85% to 95% of them present only once. For this clone: One end of the junction varies from germline; a read error may be responsible.

This chain joins TRBV24-1 and TRBJ2-7; no firm D call. The TCR sequence derives from a woman in her twenties or thirties with acute or convalescent COVID-19. Input material: peripheral blood. The CDR3 nucleotides read TGTGCCGCGAGAGTCCATGACTTC. Residues: CAARVHDF.